This entry is about one T cell receptor beta chain. From germline, CDR1 is KGHSH and CDR2 LQKENI. This CDR3 region has 17 residues. TCRdb processed the 5' RACE reads again and assigns one entry to each CDR3 protein, with no DNA. This repertoire includes 250,000 or so distinct CDR3 sequences. The data derive from a study of T cells expressing NK-cell markers. The sequence was obtained from a woman aged 18-70 years in good health. Sample: blood T cells: a sorted CD56 or NKG2C T cell subset, CD4+ or CD8+ T cells, or bulk PBMC T cells (not recorded which). The genes are TRBV18 and TRBJ2-3. This CDR3 reads CASSTARTQTGQWTQYF.